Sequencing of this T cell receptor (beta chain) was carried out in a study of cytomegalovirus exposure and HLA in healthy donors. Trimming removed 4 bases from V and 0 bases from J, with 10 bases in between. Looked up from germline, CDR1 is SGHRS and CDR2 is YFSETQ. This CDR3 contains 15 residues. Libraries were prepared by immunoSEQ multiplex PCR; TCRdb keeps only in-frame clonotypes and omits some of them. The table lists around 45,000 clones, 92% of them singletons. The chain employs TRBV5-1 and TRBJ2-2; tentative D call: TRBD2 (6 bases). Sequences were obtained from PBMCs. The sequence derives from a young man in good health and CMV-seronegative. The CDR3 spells CASSLGTANTGELFF. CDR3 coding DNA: TGCGCCAGCAGCCTTGGGACTGCGAACACCGGGGAGCTGTTTTTT.